What follows are 13 T cell receptor beta chains derived from one specimen sequenced in a study of blood T cell repertoires in COVID-19. This table comes from immunoSEQ multiplex PCR, and its TCRdb copy is limited to in-frame clones, with some not included. The sample includes about 150,000 clones, 76% seen only once; the top ten take 3.5% to 4.5%. The sample was peripheral blood. The receptors stem from an elderly woman with acute or convalescent COVID-19.

For the CDR3, the DNA is TGTGCCAGCAGCTTAGCAGGGTTGGGCGGAAACACCATATATTTT. It is translated as CASSLAGLGGNTIYF. This chain links TRBV11-2 with TRBJ1-3; a possible D gene is TRBD1 (5 bases). Germline assignment: CDR1 SGHAT and CDR2 FQNNGV. The CDR3 contains 15 residues. The V end was cut by 1 base, the J end by 4 bases, with 11 bases between.

The chain uses TRBV7-2 and TRBJ2-2, with TRBD2 identical over 11 bases. Germline V CDR1 and CDR2: SGHTA, FQGNSA. The CDR3 is made up of 15 amino acids. The junction had 1 base not matched to a gene; V was cut back by 6 bases and J by 1 base. The CDR3 coding sequence is TGTGCCAGCAGGACTAGCGGGGAGAACACCGGGGAGCTGTTTTTT. Protein sequence: CASRTSGENTGELFF.

V gene TRBV5-1 combines with J gene TRBJ2-1; 7 bases are a match to TRBD1. The CDR3 contains 15 residues. Germline V lookup: CDR1 SGHRS, CDR2 YFSETQ. Trimming took 4 bases from V and 7 from J; bases not matched to a gene: 11. The CDR3 region is CASSPNLGRGNEQFF. CDR3 in DNA: TGCGCCAGCAGCCCAAATCTGGGCAGGGGGAATGAGCAGTTCTTC.

The chain combines TRBV18 with TRBJ2-5; D is possibly TRBD2 (5 bases). V shed 2 bases and J shed 5 bases, with 9 bases lying between them. The CDR3 is 13 residues long. Looked up from germline, CDR1 is KGHSH and CDR2 is LQKENI. The CDR3 loop is CASSPIRGETQYF. The CDR3 coding sequence is TGTGCCAGCTCACCAATTAGAGGGGAGACCCAGTACTTC.

The V gene is TRBV15, the J gene TRBJ2-2; 9 bases are shared with TRBD1. This CDR3 has 16 residues. Germline V CDR1 and CDR2: LNHNV, YYDKDF (reference sequence). V shed 3 bases and J 5 bases; nucleotides not matched to a gene: 7. As DNA, the CDR3 is TGTGCCACCAGCAGTGGACAGGGGAGTGGGACCGGGGAGCTGTTTTTT. Protein sequence: CATSSGQGSGTGELFF.

The chain uses TRBV4-1 and TRBJ2-3, with 9 positions matching TRBD2. Germline-derived CDR1 and CDR2 are MGHRA and YSYEKL. The CDR3 is 20 amino acids. J lost 2 bases, V lost 0 bases, and 15 bases had no gene match. The CDR3 here is CASSQDQVGGRGWITDTQYF. CDR3 coding DNA: TGCGCCAGCAGCCAAGATCAGGTCGGCGGGAGGGGGTGGATCACAGATACGCAGTATTTT.

This chain joins TRBV29-1 and TRBJ1-1; D remains ambiguous. CDR3 size: 8 residues. CDR1 and CDR2 from the germline V gene are SQVTM and ANQGSEA. The V gene lost 4 bases and the J gene lost 11 bases, with 5 bases spanning the gap. The CDR3 DNA follows: TGCAGCGTTGGCTATGCTTTCTTT. It encodes CSVGYAFF.

The V and J genes are TRBV15 and TRBJ1-1, with TRBD1 as a possible D gene (5 bases). The length of the CDR3 is 13 residues. V lost 1 base, J lost 12 bases, and 15 bases lay in between. The germline gives CDR1 LNHNV, CDR2 YYDKDF (reference sequence). CDR3 sequence reads: CATSRGEVRGTFF. The CDR3 DNA reads TGTGCCACCAGCAGAGGAGAAGTTCGGGGGACTTTCTTT.

The genes are TRBV5-4 and TRBJ2-3; 9 bases match TRBD2. Trimming took 0 bases from V and 5 from J; bases not matched to a gene: 7. There are 16 residues in the CDR3. Germline lookup yields CDR1 SGHNT and CDR2 YYREEE (reference sequence). CDR3 protein: CASSLGRGGQVDTQYF. The DNA of the CDR3 is TGTGCCAGCAGCTTGGGGCGGGGGGGCCAGGTAGATACGCAGTATTTT.

V gene TRBV4-2 combines with J gene TRBJ2-6; D unclear. V dropped 4 bases and J dropped 0 bases, with 7 bases sitting between them. CDR3 size: 15 residues. Germline loops: CDR1 LGHNA, CDR2 YNFKEQ. As DNA, the CDR3 is TGTGCCAGCAGCCCAGGTAACTCTGGGGCCAACGTCCTGACTTTC. Protein product: CASSPGNSGANVLTF.

For the CDR3, the DNA is TGTGCCAGCAGCTTAGGACTCGAGCAGTACTTC. This encodes CASSLGLEQYF. The rearrangement uses TRBV7-9 and TRBJ2-7, with no clear D. Per the germline V gene, CDR1 is SEHNR and CDR2 is FQNEAQ (reference sequence). The length of the CDR3 is 11 residues. V was shortened by 1 base and J by 6 bases, with 4 bases between the two germline ends.

The chain is built from TRBV7-2 and TRBJ1-2, with 11 bases aligning to TRBD1. Germline V gene sequence: CDR1 SGHTA, CDR2 FQGNSA. After removal of 3 bases from V and 6 bases from J, the junction contained 9 bases not matched to a gene. This CDR3 is 16 amino acids long. Here the CDR3 DNA reads TGTGCCAGCAGCTTTAGAAATGGACAGGGGGCTCATGGCTACACCTTC. This gives the protein CASSFRNGQGAHGYTF.

The genes are TRBV6-1 and TRBJ1-4; 7 bases map to TRBD1. The germline CDR1 and CDR2 sequences are MNHNS and SASEGT. The CDR3 contains 14 residues. V lost 8 bases, J lost 5 bases, and 8 bases stayed unmatched. This CDR3 reads CASLERGRNEKLFF. In DNA, the CDR3 is TGTGCCAGCTTGGAAAGGGGGCGGAATGAAAAACTGTTTTTT.